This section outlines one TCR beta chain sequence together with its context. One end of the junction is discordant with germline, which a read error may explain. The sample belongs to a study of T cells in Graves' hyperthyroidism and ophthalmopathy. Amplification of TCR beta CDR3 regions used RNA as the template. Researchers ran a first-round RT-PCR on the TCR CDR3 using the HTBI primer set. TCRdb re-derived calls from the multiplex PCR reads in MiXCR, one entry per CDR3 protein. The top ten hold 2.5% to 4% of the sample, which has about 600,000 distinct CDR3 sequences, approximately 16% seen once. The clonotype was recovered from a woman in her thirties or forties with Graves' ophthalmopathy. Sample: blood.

CDR3 loop: CAISGAGGDRNTGELLF. The CDR3 DNA reads as TGTGCCATCAGTGGTGCGGGGGGAGACCGGAACACCGGGGAGCTGCTTTTT. The rearrangement joins TRBV10-3 to TRBJ2-2, with 8 bases fitting TRBD2. The CDR3 length is 17 residues. Germline CDR1 ENHRY, CDR2 SYGVKD.